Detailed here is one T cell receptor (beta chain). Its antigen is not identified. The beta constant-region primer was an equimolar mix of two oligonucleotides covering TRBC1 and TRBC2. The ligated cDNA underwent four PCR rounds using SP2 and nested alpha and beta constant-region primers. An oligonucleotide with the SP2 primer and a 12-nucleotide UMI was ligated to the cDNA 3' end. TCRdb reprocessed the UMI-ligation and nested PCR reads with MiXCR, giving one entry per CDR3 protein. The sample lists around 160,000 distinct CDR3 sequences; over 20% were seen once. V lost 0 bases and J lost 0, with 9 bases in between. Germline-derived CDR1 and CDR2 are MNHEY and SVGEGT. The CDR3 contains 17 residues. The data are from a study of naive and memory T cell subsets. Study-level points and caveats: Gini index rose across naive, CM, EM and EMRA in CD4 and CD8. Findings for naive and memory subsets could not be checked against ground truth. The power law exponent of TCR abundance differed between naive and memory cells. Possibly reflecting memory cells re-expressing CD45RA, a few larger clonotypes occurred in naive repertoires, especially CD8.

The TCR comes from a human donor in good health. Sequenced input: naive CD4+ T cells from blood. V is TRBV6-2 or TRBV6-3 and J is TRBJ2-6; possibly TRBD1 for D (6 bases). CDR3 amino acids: CASSYSGQSSGANVLTF. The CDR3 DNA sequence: TGTGCCAGCAGTTACTCAGGACAGAGCTCTGGGGCCAACGTCCTGACTTTC.